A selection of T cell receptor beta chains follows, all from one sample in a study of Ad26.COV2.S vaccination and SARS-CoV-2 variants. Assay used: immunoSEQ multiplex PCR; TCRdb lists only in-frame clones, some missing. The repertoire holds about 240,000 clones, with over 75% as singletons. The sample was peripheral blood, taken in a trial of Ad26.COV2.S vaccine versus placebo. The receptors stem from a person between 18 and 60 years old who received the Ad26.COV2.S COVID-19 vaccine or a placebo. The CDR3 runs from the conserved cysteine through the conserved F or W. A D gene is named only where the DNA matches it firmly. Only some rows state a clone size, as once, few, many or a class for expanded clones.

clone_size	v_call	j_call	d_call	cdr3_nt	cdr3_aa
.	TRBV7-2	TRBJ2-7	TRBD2	TGTGCCAGCAGTCCCCGGACTAGCGGGAGCTACGAGCAGTACTTC	CASSPRTSGSYEQYF
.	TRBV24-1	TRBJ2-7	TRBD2	TGTGCCACCAGTGATGGGGGGGCCTACGAGCAGTACTTC	CATSDGGAYEQYF
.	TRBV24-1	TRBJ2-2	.	TGTGCCACCAGACAGGGGAACACCGGGGAGCTGTTTTTT	CATRQGNTGELFF
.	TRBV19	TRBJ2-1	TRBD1	TGTGCCAGCAAAACGGGACAGGGACATGAGCAGTTCTTC	CASKTGQGHEQFF
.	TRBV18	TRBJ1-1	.	TGTGCCAGCTCACCGGTGATAAACACTGAAGCTTTCTTT	CASSPVINTEAFF
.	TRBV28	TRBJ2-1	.	TGTGCCAGCAGTAAGGGCTATGGCAATGAGCAGTTCTTC	CASSKGYGNEQFF
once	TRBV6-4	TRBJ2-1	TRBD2	TGTGCCAGCAGTTCACTAGCGGGAGCGATCGATGAGCAGTTCTTC	CASSSLAGAIDEQFF
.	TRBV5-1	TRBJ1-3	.	TGCGCCAGCAGCCCAGACGTAGCAAGCTCTGGAAACACCATATATTTT	CASSPDVASSGNTIYF
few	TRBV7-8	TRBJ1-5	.	TGTGCCAGCAGCTACGGCCAGGGCAATCAGCCCCAGCATTTT	CASSYGQGNQPQHF
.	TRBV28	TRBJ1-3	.	TGTGCCAGCAGCCCGGGGCTGTTCTCTGGAAACACCATATATTTT	CASSPGLFSGNTIYF
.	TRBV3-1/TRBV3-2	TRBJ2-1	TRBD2	TGTGCCAGCAGCCAAGGGGCTAGCGGGGGGCCCGTGCATGAGCAGTTCTTC	CASSQGASGGPVHEQFF
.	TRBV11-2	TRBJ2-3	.	TGTGCCAGCAGTTTATTACTAGATACGCAGTATTTT	CASSLLLDTQYF
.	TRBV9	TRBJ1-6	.	TGTGCCAGCAGCGTAGATGCCGGTCTGGGTCATCAACCCCTCCACTTT	CASSVDAGLGHQPLHF
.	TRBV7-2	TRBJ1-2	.	TGTGCCAGCAGCTTAGTCGTCGGGGGCCCCTATGGCTACACCTTC	CASSLVVGGPYGYTF
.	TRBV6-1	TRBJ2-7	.	TGTGCCAGCAGTGAAGTGAACCTTGGCCGGCCCAGGCCCTACGAGCAGTACTTC	CASSEVNLGRPRPYEQYF